This T cell receptor (beta chain) is from a study of T cell responses to AZD1222 COVID-19 vaccine. The table came from immunoSEQ multiplex PCR; TCRdb's copy has only in-frame clones and leaves some out. In the table there are 65,000 to 85,000 clones, roughly 90% of which are singletons. Concerning this clone: An end of the junction differs from the germline gene, which may be a read error.

This CDR3 comprises 16 residues. Germline values: CDR1 SGHTA, CDR2 FQGNSA. The source of this sequence is an adult in good health. The rearrangement links TRBV7-2 to TRBJ2-6; no clear D gene. Sequencing was performed on peripheral blood, taken on day 0 of AZD1222 vaccination. Here the CDR3 DNA reads TGTGCCAGCAGCTTAGGGCAGCTCGCTGGGACCAACGTCCTGACTTTC. Translating it yields CASSLGQLAGTNVLTF.